The rows below give T cell receptor beta chains drawn from one sample of a study of cytomegalovirus exposure and HLA in healthy donors. Generated by immunoSEQ multiplex PCR, the TCRdb table keeps only in-frame clones and is missing some. The sample yields over 75,000 clones, approximately 9% seen once. The sequenced sample consisted of PBMCs. The receptors shown here come from a man in his forties or fifties in good health and CMV-seropositive. Each CDR3 is given with its conserved first and last residue. D genes are given only for firm matches. For some rows the clone size is stated as once, few or many, or as a class when expanded; others skip it.

size	V	D	J	length	DNA	CDR3
few	TRBV6-4	-	TRBJ1-1	14	TGTGCCAGCAGTGAAGGACATATGAACACTGAAGCTTTCTTT	CASSEGHMNTEAFF
-	TRBV2	TRBD2	TRBJ2-7	14	TGTGCCAGCAGTGAACGTACTAGCGGCTACGAGCAGTACTTC	CASSERTSGYEQYF
-	TRBV18	-	TRBJ2-5	12	TGTGCCAGCTCACTCGCCCAAGAGGCCCAGTACTTC	CASSLAQEAQYF
-	TRBV30	TRBD2	TRBJ2-1	14	TGTGCCTGGAGTGGACTAGCGGGAGTCAATGAGCAGTTCTTC	CAWSGLAGVNEQFF
few	TRBV7-3	-	TRBJ1-1	17	TGTGCCAGCAGCTTAACCCCCGTTCACCAGGGGACCGCTGAAGCTTTCTTT	CASSLTPVHQGTAEAFF
-	TRBV7-9	TRBD2	TRBJ2-5	17	TGTGCCAGCAGCTTAGCGCGAATTAGCGGGTTTCAAGAGACCCAGTACTTC	CASSLARISGFQETQYF
-	TRBV5-4	TRBD1	TRBJ1-5	14	TGTGCCAGCAGCGTACAGGGGGTCAATCAGCCCCAGCATTTT	CASSVQGVNQPQHF
few	TRBV10-2	-	TRBJ2-7	13	TGCGCCAGCAGCGCTACCCAGGGGGGCGAGCAGTACTTC	CASSATQGGEQYF
few	TRBV28	-	TRBJ1-4	16	TGTGCCAGCAGTCTCGTAGAAGGCGGGAGGGATGAAAAACTGTTTTTT	CASSLVEGGRDEKLFF
few	TRBV6-6	-	TRBJ1-2	14	TGTGCCAGCAGTCACAGGACAGCTAACTATGGCTACACCTTC	CASSHRTANYGYTF
few	TRBV2	TRBD1	TRBJ2-7	15	TGTGCCAGCAGCTTTGGGACAGCCATCTCCTACGAGCAGTACTTC	CASSFGTAISYEQYF
-	TRBV7-9	-	TRBJ2-6	17	TGTGCCAGCAGCCTAGGTCGTACAGAGTCTGGGGCCAACGTCCTGACTTTC	CASSLGRTESGANVLTF
few	TRBV29-1	-	TRBJ1-2	16	TGCAGCGTTGAAGATCGAAGTAGGGGTAGTTCGTATGGCTACACCTTC	CSVEDRSRGSSYGYTF
few	TRBV19	-	TRBJ2-1	13	TGTGCCAGTAAAGACGGGAATTACAATGAGCAGTTCTTC	CASKDGNYNEQFF
few	TRBV28	-	TRBJ2-1	17	TGTGCCAGCAGTCCCACGGACGGGAGTCGCCCCTACAATGAGCAGTTCTTC	CASSPTDGSRPYNEQFF
-	TRBV20-1	-	TRBJ2-2	11	TGCAGTGCTACTCACGGACAGCAGCTGTTTTTT	CSATHGQQLFF
few	TRBV10-3	TRBD2	TRBJ2-2	16	TGTGCCACCCATGGGGGGCTAGCGGGAGTCGCCGGGGAGCTGTTTTTT	CATHGGLAGVAGELFF
few	TRBV6-1	-	TRBJ1-3	13	TGTGCCAGCAGTGAAGTTCTTGGAAACACCATATATTTT	CASSEVLGNTIYF
-	TRBV28	TRBD2	TRBJ2-5	14	TGTGCCAGCAGTTCTAGCGGGAAGGTCGAGACCCAGTACTTC	CASSSSGKVETQYF
-	TRBV7-2	TRBD1	TRBJ1-2	13	TGTGCCAGCAGCCGAGGACAGGGGGCAGGCTACACCTTC	CASSRGQGAGYTF
-	TRBV29-1	-	TRBJ1-1	12	TGCAGCGTCAGGGATATGAACACTGAAGCTTTCTTT	CSVRDMNTEAFF
many	TRBV10-3	TRBD2	TRBJ2-1	15	TGTGCCATCAGTGAGTCCTCGGGAGGCTACAATGAGCAGTTCTTC	CAISESSGGYNEQFF
few	TRBV6-5	-	TRBJ2-7	13	TGTGCCAGCAGTTACTCGCGATCTTACGAGCAGTACTTC	CASSYSRSYEQYF
-	TRBV4-1	-	TRBJ1-2	13	TGCGCCAGCAGCCCAGAGTGGACAGCACTCTACACCTTC	CASSPEWTALYTF
-	TRBV4-1	-	TRBJ1-2	14	TGCGCCAGCAGCCCTCGAGGGGAGGACTATGGCTACACCTTC	CASSPRGEDYGYTF
-	TRBV11-2	-	TRBJ1-2	13	TGTGCCAGCAGCTTAGTGGAGAGCTATGGCTACACCTTC	CASSLVESYGYTF
-	TRBV27	-	TRBJ1-2	15	TGTGCCAGCAGTCCCCGAGGGACACCGAACTATGGCTACACCTTC	CASSPRGTPNYGYTF
-	TRBV28	TRBD1	TRBJ2-2	15	TGTGCCAGCAGTAAGGGGACAGGGGGCACCGGGGAGCTGTTTTTT	CASSKGTGGTGELFF
many	TRBV6-6	-	TRBJ1-2	12	TGTGCCAGCAGCGCAGGAAACTATGGCTACACCTTC	CASSAGNYGYTF
-	TRBV6-6	TRBD2	TRBJ2-7	15	TGTGCCAGCAGCACGACCGCGGGAGCTAGCTACGAGCAGTACTTC	CASSTTAGASYEQYF
-	TRBV18	-	TRBJ2-5	12	TGTGCCAGCTCCGATAGGAGGAAGACCCAGTACTTC	CASSDRRKTQYF
-	TRBV6-6	TRBD1	TRBJ2-4	14	TGTGCCAGCAACCTAGGGGACAGAGGAAACATTCAGTACTTC	CASNLGDRGNIQYF
few	TRBV7-2	TRBD2	TRBJ2-3	17	TGTGCCAGCAGCTTGGGGGGACTAGCGAGCCGCACAGATACGCAGTATTTT	CASSLGGLASRTDTQYF